The 20 T cell receptor beta chains listed next were all sequenced from one sample in a study of regulatory T cells in long-lasting Graves disease. CDR3 regions were amplified by Arm-PCR using iRepertoire HTBI primers to build TCR beta libraries. Using its own MiXCR run on the multiplex PCR reads, TCRdb lists one record per CDR3 protein. The repertoire holds 200,000 to 250,000 distinct CDR3 sequences, with roughly a fifth as singletons. Time point described: newly diagnosed GD, antithyroid drugs for less than 3 months. From RNA extracted from PBMCs, the TCR library was made. The same data also went into a second study, on T cells in Graves' hyperthyroidism and ophthalmopathy.

The material was peripheral blood mononuclear cells (PBMCs), obtained at new diagnosis, from a patient treated with antithyroid drugs. Receptors were obtained from a woman aged 25 to 45 with Graves disease.

V gene TRBV6-1 combines with J gene TRBJ1-3; D is ambiguous. V lost 0 bases and J 7 bases, leaving 7 bases between the germline ends. The CDR3 runs 13 residues. Per germline, CDR1 MNHNS and CDR2 SASEGT. Here the CDR3 reads CASSEARGNTIYF. For the CDR3, the DNA is TGTGCCAGCAGTGAAGCGCGAGGGAACACCATATATTTT.

This clonotype has ten or more counts. CDR3 sequence reads: CASSLGGLYNEQFF. In nucleotides, the CDR3 is TGCGCCAGCAGCTTGGGGGGACTTTACAATGAGCAGTTCTTC. The chain uses TRBV5-1 and TRBJ2-1, with a tentative D call TRBD2 (6 bases). Germline CDR1 is SGHRS and CDR2 is YFSETQ. The V end was cut by 0 bases, the J end by 4 bases, with 8 bases between. The CDR3 has 14 residues.

This clonotype was recorded many times. The chain employs TRBV20-1 and TRBJ2-7, with TRBD2 identical over 14 bases. The CDR3 length is 15 residues. The trim removed 0 bases at V and 3 bases at J, leaving 1 base unmatched. Germline-derived CDR1 and CDR2 are DFQATT and SNEGSKA (reference sequence). In nucleotides, the CDR3 is TGCAGTGCTAGAGATGGGACTAGCGGGAGCTACGAGCAGTACTTC. Protein sequence: CSARDGTSGSYEQYF.

This clonotype has at least ten counts. V gene TRBV6-5 combines with J gene TRBJ1-2, with D tentatively TRBD1 (5 bases). The V end lost 2 bases, the J end lost 6 bases, and 7 bases lay between the germline ends. Germline V gene lookup returns CDR1 MNHEY and CDR2 SVGAGI. The CDR3 is made up of 12 amino acids. CDR3 amino acids: CASSYGTDGYTF. The DNA for the CDR3 is TGTGCCAGCAGTTACGGGACCGATGGCTACACCTTC.

This clonotype was seen many times. J is TRBJ2-7 and V is TRBV14; a weak D match, TRBD1 (6 bases). With 0 bases removed from V and 0 bases from J, the gap between germline ends came to 15 bases. The CDR3 is made up of 17 amino acids. CDR1 is SGHDN and CDR2 is FVKESK in the germline V gene. CDR3 sequence reads: CASSQDPARGTSYEQYF. The DNA of the CDR3 is TGTGCCAGCAGCCAAGATCCGGCCAGGGGCACCTCCTACGAGCAGTACTTC.

Only a few counts were recorded for this clonotype. The rearrangement uses TRBV6-1 and TRBJ2-2, with TRBD1 identical over 9 bases. V lost 7 bases to trimming and J lost 4 bases; unmatched junction nucleotides: 1. The germline CDR1 and CDR2 sequences are MNHNS and SASEGT. The length of the CDR3 is 13 residues. Here the CDR3 reads CASKDRGTGELFF. The CDR3 DNA reads TGTGCCAGCAAGGACAGGGGCACCGGGGAGCTGTTTTTT.

This clonotype occurred many times. The chain employs TRBV5-1 and TRBJ2-7, with 8 bases fitting TRBD2. V dropped 4 bases and J dropped 6; count of bases not matched to a gene: 24. This CDR3 comprises 19 residues. The germline CDR1 and CDR2 sequences are SGHRS and YFSETQ. The CDR3 spells CASSHPAGGGLNAGSEQYF. For the CDR3, the DNA is TGCGCCAGCAGCCACCCCGCGGGGGGTGGGCTTAACGCGGGTTCCGAGCAGTACTTC.

This clonotype appeared once. This clone may be a read error of a much larger clone one base away. V and J are TRBV12-3 or TRBV12-4 and TRBJ2-1; D remains ambiguous. V lost 6 bases and J lost 2, with 17 bases in between. The CDR3 runs to 16 residues. This CDR3 reads CASRSPRLPPYNEQFF. DNA for the CDR3: TGTGCCAGCAGATCTCCTAGGCTACCCCCCTACAATGAGCAGTTCTTC.

This clonotype was picked up many times. The chain uses TRBV28 and TRBJ1-2; TRBD1 might be the D (6 bases). Deletions cut 5 bases from V and 8 bases from J, with 18 bases between. Germline V CDR1 and CDR2: MDHEN, SYDVKM. The CDR3 runs to 14 residues. CDR3 DNA sequence: TGTGCCAGCAGTCTATACAGGGATCTCGGGGGCTACACCTTC. Residues: CASSLYRDLGGYTF.

This clonotype has at least ten counts. The V gene is TRBV20-1, the J gene TRBJ2-7; no clear D gene. This CDR3 has 12 amino acids. The germline V gene has CDR1 DFQATT and CDR2 SNEGSKA (reference sequence). Between the trimmed V and J ends, which lost 3 bases and 1 base, there was a span of 7 bases. The CDR3 reads CSASRRSYEQYF. The DNA of the CDR3 is TGCAGTGCTAGCCGCAGGTCCTACGAGCAGTACTTC.

This clonotype was picked up many times. V and J are TRBV12-3 or TRBV12-4 and TRBJ2-5, with 9 bases lining up with TRBD1. This CDR3 has 15 residues. The ends lost 6 bases at V and 2 bases at J; junction bases unmatched: 7. The CDR3 nucleotides read TGTGCCAGCAGACCTCGACAGGGGGGTCAAGAGACCCAGTACTTC. Translated, it gives CASRPRQGGQETQYF.

This chain uses TRBV3-1 with TRBJ2-2, with a tentative D call TRBD2 (6 bases). V gave up 4 bases and J gave up 4 bases, with 16 bases separating them. Germline V gives CDR1 LGHDT, CDR2 YNNKEL (reference sequence). There are 16 residues in the CDR3. The CDR3 loop reads CASSPSARAVTGELFF. The CDR3 DNA follows: TGTGCCAGCAGCCCTAGCGCCAGGGCTGTCACCGGGGAGCTGTTTTTT.

The rearrangement joins TRBV7-2 to TRBJ2-2; D is possibly TRBD2 (7 bases). CDR1 SGHTA and CDR2 FQGNSA come from the germline V gene. The CDR3 consists of 15 residues. V was shortened by 4 bases and J by 3 bases, with 12 bases between the two germline ends. CDR3 nucleotide sequence: TGTGCCAGCAGCTGGGGGGGCACGTACACCGGGGAGCTGTTTTTT. Translated, it gives CASSWGGTYTGELFF.

At least ten counts were recorded for this clonotype. This chain uses TRBV6-1 with TRBJ1-5, with D perhaps TRBD1 (5 bases). Trimming stripped 6 bases from V and 1 base from J, with 13 bases between. Germline V gene sequence: CDR1 MNHNS, CDR2 SASEGT. This CDR3 comprises 15 residues. The DNA of the CDR3 is TGTGCCAGCAGGGGTAGGGGTTCCAGCAATCAGCCCCAGCATTTT. Amino acids: CASRGRGSSNQPQHF.

The table lists this clonotype with many counts. The CDR3 reads CASSPFIAGGPGEQYF. The CDR3 bases are TGTGCCAGCAGCCCGTTTATCGCGGGGGGGCCGGGCGAGCAGTACTTC. This chain links TRBV6-1 with TRBJ2-7; 9 nucleotides match TRBD2. The CDR3 is 16 residues long. The trim removed 6 bases at V and 6 bases at J, leaving 15 bases unmatched. Germline CDR1 and CDR2: MNHNS and SASEGT.

In its sample, this clonotype was seen many times. V and J are TRBV28 and TRBJ2-7, with D maybe TRBD1 (5 bases). CDR1 is MDHEN and CDR2 is SYDVKM in the germline V gene. This CDR3 has 15 residues. Trimming shortened V by 4 bases and J by 5 bases, and 18 bases separated the two germline ends. The CDR3 nucleotides read TGTGCCAGCAGTTGGTTCCTCCCAGGGTCCCACGAGCAGTACTTC. Protein sequence: CASSWFLPGSHEQYF.

Ten or more counts support this clonotype. This chain joins TRBV5-1 and TRBJ2-1, with D maybe TRBD2 (6 bases). This CDR3 comprises 16 residues. Germline assignment: CDR1 SGHRS and CDR2 YFSETQ. The V and J ends lost 0 bases and 1 base respectively, with 11 bases between them. The CDR3 here is CASSLAGDVSYNEQFF. Written as DNA, the CDR3 is TGCGCCAGCAGCTTGGCGGGGGACGTTTCCTACAATGAGCAGTTCTTC. The full variable domain, with the rest looked up from reference TRBV5-1 and TRBJ2-1, is KAGVTQTPRYLIKTRGQQVTLSCSPISGHRSVSWYQQTPGQGLQFLFEYFSETQRNKGNFPGRFSGRQFSNSRSEMNVSTLELGDSALYLCASSLAGDVSYNEQFFGPGTRLTVL.

The V and J genes are TRBV5-4 and TRBJ1-2, with 7 bases fitting TRBD1. V lost 3 bases and J lost 3; bases outside the gene matches: 11. Germline V gives CDR1 SGHNT, CDR2 YYREEE (reference sequence). The CDR3 runs to 16 residues. The CDR3 DNA is TGTGCCAGCAGCTCGGCTCCGGGACAGCGATACTATGGCTACACCTTC. This codes for CASSSAPGQRYYGYTF.

V usage is TRBV6-5 and J usage is TRBJ1-6, with D uncertain. This CDR3 spans 15 amino acids. Germline V lookup: CDR1 MNHEY, CDR2 SVGAGI. Trimming took off 2 bases at V and 8 bases at J, with 13 bases between the two ends. CDR3 bases: TGTGCCAGCAGTTACAAAGGTAGACGGGATTCACCCCTCCACTTT. Translation gives CASSYKGRRDSPLHF.

This clonotype was observed a handful of times. This rearrangement joins TRBV19 to TRBJ2-7, with TRBD2 as a possible D gene (6 bases). Germline V gene lookup returns CDR1 LNHDA and CDR2 SQIVND (reference sequence). This CDR3 contains 14 residues. V lost 1 base, J lost 2 bases, and 9 bases lay in between. CDR3 coding DNA: TGTGCCAGTAGTATAGGCCGGGGGACCTACGAGCAGTACTTC. This codes for CASSIGRGTYEQYF.